This T cell receptor (beta chain) came from a study of T cells in Graves' hyperthyroidism and ophthalmopathy. This clonotype was detected many times. V gave up 2 bases and J gave up 6 bases, with 9 bases separating them. Germline V lookup: CDR1 SGHRS, CDR2 YFSETQ. The CDR3 has 12 amino acids. Ophthalmopathy patients had moderate-to-severe active disease, CAS ≥3, NOSPECS ≥4, and disease duration under 3 months. It was RNA transcripts that yielded the amplified TCR beta CDR3 regions. RT-PCR in the first round (using the HTBI primer set) targeted the TCR CDR3. TCRdb fed the multiplex PCR reads into MiXCR, producing one record per CDR3 protein. This table holds 490,000 or so distinct CDR3 sequences, about 16% found once.

Input material: blood. V and J are TRBV5-1 and TRBJ2-7, with a tentative D call TRBD2 (5 bases). This TCR came from a woman under 40 with Graves' ophthalmopathy. This chain's CDR3 is CASSFEGSEQYF. CDR3 in DNA: TGCGCCAGCAGCTTCGAGGGCTCCGAGCAGTACTTC.